This TCR beta chain was retrieved from a study of early T cells in non-severe SARS-CoV-2 infection. Whole-study context: Chains stayed unpaired after sequencing of bulk RNA from unsorted whole blood.

The TCR library protocol was used to attach unique molecular identifiers. These identifiers were attached to individual cDNA molecules. MiXCR, run by TCRdb on the 5' RACE reads, gives a single entry per CDR3 protein. The data contain more than 25,000 distinct CDR3 sequences, 8.5% to 10% of them singletons. Points from the study as a whole: Anti-spike CD8 specificities were favored by VDJdb matching, whose results missed private and CD4 specificities.

Concerning this clonotype: Its cognate antigen is unknown.

The source material was whole blood. The clonotype originates from an adult who was a healthcare worker with PCR-confirmed SARS-CoV-2 infection or an uninfected control (not recorded which).

The CDR3 reads CASRTGRIDTQYF. The CDR3 bases are TGTGCCAGCAGGACAGGGCGCATAGATACGCAGTATTTT. This chain joins TRBV6-5 and TRBJ2-3, with TRBD1 matching over 7 bases. With V trimmed by 6 bases and J by 5 bases, 5 bases remained unmatched. This CDR3 region has 13 residues. The germline V gene encodes CDR1 MNHEY and CDR2 SVGAGI.